This TCR beta chain appears in the sequencing data of a study of blood T cell repertoires in COVID-19. The method was immunoSEQ multiplex PCR; TCRdb's version includes in-frame clones alone and lacks a portion of them. Of 200,000 to 300,000 clones listed, 84% are singletons. This sequence was found in a human donor in a cohort sampled during active COVID-19. The material sequenced was peripheral blood.

CDR3 in DNA: TGTGCCAGCAGCTTGAACAGTCTGAACTATGGCTACACCTTC. Its protein product is CASSLNSLNYGYTF. V and J are TRBV5-4 and TRBJ1-2, with no clear D. CDR3 length equals 14 residues. V was clipped by 1 base and J by 2 bases, with 9 bases between them. Germline CDR1 reads SGHNT; CDR2 reads YYREEE (reference sequence).